This T cell receptor beta chain was recovered during a study of blood T cell repertoires in COVID-19. Study at large: COVID-19 samples from acute and convalescent phases originated in the United States, Italy and Spain. T cells, B-cell-depleted T cells, or PBMCs provided the cDNA or gDNA that served as material.

Per germline, CDR1 MRHNA and CDR2 SNTAGT. Trimming shortened V by 1 base and J by 0 bases, and 17 bases separated the two germline ends. This CDR3 spans 18 amino acids. In the authors' methods: Amplification with reference gene primers provided the estimates of nucleated cell counts. Method: immunoSEQ multiplex PCR; TCRdb's copy keeps in-frame clones and lacks some. From that table come the V and J calls and clone size; the DNA was used to work out D and trimming. Of 150,000 to 170,000 clones in the sample, about 73% were seen once. The genes are TRBV6-4 and TRBJ2-3; a weak D match, TRBD2 (6 bases). Sequenced sample: peripheral blood. The clonotype was recovered from a man older than 75 with acute or convalescent COVID-19. The DNA for the CDR3 is TGTGCCAGCAGTGACTGGGGGACTGGCGGGCATAGCACAGATACGCAGTATTTT. Residues: CASSDWGTGGHSTDTQYF.